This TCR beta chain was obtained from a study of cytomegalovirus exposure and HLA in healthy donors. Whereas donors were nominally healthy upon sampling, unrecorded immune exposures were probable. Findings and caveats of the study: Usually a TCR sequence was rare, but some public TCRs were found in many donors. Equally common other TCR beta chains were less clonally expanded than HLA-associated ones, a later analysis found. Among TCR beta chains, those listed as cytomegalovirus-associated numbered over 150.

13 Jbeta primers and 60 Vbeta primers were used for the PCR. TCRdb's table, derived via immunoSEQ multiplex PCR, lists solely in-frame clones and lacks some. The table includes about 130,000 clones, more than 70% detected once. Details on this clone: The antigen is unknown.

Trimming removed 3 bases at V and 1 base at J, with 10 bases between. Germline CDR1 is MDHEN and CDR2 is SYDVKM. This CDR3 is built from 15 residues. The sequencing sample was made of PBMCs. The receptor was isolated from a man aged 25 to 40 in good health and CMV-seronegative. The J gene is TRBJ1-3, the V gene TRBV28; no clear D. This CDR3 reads CASSLVTPSGNTIYF. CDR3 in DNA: TGTGCCAGCAGTTTGGTGACTCCTTCTGGAAACACCATATATTTT.